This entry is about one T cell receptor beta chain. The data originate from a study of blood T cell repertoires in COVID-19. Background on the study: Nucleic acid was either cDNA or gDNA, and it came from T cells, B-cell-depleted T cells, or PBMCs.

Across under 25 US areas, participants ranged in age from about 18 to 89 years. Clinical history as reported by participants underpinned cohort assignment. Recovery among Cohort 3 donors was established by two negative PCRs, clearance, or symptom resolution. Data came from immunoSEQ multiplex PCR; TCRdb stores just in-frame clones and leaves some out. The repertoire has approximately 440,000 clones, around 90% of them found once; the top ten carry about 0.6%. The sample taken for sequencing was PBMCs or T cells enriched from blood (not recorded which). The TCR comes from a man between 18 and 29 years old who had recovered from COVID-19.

The CDR3 loop is CASSWRSGQPQHF. CDR3 nucleotide sequence: TGCGCCAGCAGTTGGCGGAGCGGTCAGCCCCAGCATTTT. The chain joins TRBV5-1 to TRBJ1-5; D remains ambiguous. This CDR3 region has 13 residues. CDR1 and CDR2 (germline): SGHRS, YFSETQ. The ends were cut back, 5 bases at V and 6 bases at J, with 12 bases in the middle.